This T cell receptor (beta chain) was sequenced for a study of cytomegalovirus exposure and HLA in healthy donors. Study-wide results and caveats: Cytomegalovirus-associated TCR beta chains were listed, numbering 150 to 200.

To note about this clone: The antigen is undetermined.

From germline, CDR1 is SQVTM and CDR2 ANQGSEA. Trimming cost V 2 bases and J 8 bases, with 18 bases left between them. This CDR3 has 15 amino acids. Sequenced by immunoSEQ multiplex PCR; TCRdb stores in-frame clones only, minus some. The sample yields roughly 330,000 clones, around 90% seen once. The sequenced material came from PBMCs. The TCR sequence derives from a woman in her 30s in good health and CMV-seropositive. The V call is TRBV29-1, the J call TRBJ1-4; a possible D gene is TRBD1 (6 bases). In DNA, the CDR3 is TGCAGCGTTGAACTATTTGGCAGGGGAAAGGAAAAACTGTTTTTT. This codes for CSVELFGRGKEKLFF.